The rows below give T cell receptor beta chains drawn from one sample of a study of cytomegalovirus exposure and HLA in healthy donors. Some clones are missing from TCRdb's copy, which holds only in-frame ones; the method was immunoSEQ multiplex PCR. Of more than 150,000 clones in the sample, 65% to 85% were seen once. The sample consisted of PBMCs. The receptors originated from a girl between 10 and 17 years old in good health and CMV-seropositive. Both conserved end residues are part of each CDR3.

V gene	CDR3 protein
TRBV28	CASSLGASVAFF
TRBV27	CASSAALSYEQYF
TRBV30	CALHVAGETQYF
TRBV6-1	CALHRLVLSEQYF
TRBV7-2	CASSLLAGGRLGSYNEQFF
TRBV18	CASSANREKVNQPQHF
TRBV7-6	CASSLGTGEAGTQYF
TRBV6-1	CASSESTGGNGEKLFF
TRBV11-2	CASSLARVPPPTF
TRBV2	CASSRGGARHQPQHF
TRBV4-1	CASSQAGTGQPQHF
TRBV19	CASSVQENTGELFF
TRBV14	CASSHRTGGLVDTEAFF
TRBV6-6	CATSGEAGELFF
TRBV19	CASSSQRRYEQYF
TRBV10-3	CAISESPGGQGASNTEAFF
TRBV10-2	CASSDGGNYGYTF
TRBV6-5	CASSQGIGATEAFF
TRBV5-1	CASSSSGTSGSLSYNEQFF
TRBV12-5	CASGLSDRGNTGELFF
TRBV4-1	CASSHPMVGGNEQYF
TRBV29-1	CSVTGSGANVLTF
TRBV27	CASKKGYGANVLTF
TRBV5-6	CASSTPGTVTYEQYF